Only one count was recorded for the clone carrying this TCR beta chain. One end of the junction does not line up with germline, which may come from a read error. The data derive from a study of cytomegalovirus exposure and HLA in healthy donors. This CDR3 spans 18 amino acids. Germline CDR1 is SSHAT and CDR2 is FNYEAQ (reference sequence). Using immunoSEQ multiplex PCR, the repertoire was profiled, and TCRdb retains in-frame clones only, with some absent. The table shows 50,000 or so clones, with 94% occurring only once. The chain is built from TRBV7-7 and TRBJ2-7; TRBD2 matches 11 bases. This clonotype was obtained from a woman under 30 in good health and CMV-seropositive. The specimen sequenced was PBMCs. CDR3 bases: TGTGCTAGCAGCTTAGGGCCAATAACTAGCGGGAGCTCCTACGAGCAGTACTTC. This codes for CASSLGPITSGSSYEQYF.